Presented here are 18 T cell receptor beta chains from one specimen sequenced in a study of shared clonotypes between healthy human individuals. Libraries were prepared by immunoSEQ multiplex PCR; TCRdb keeps only in-frame clonotypes and omits some of them. The sample has about 1 million clones, more than 65% seen once. Specimen: memory CD4+ T cells sorted from blood. The subset denotes: CD45RA-negative fraction. The receptors stem from a man in his late teens or twenties in good health.

The chain links TRBV5-1 to TRBJ2-3; D possibly corresponds to TRBD1 (5 bases). The V gene's germline CDR1 is SGHRS and CDR2 YFSETQ. The CDR3 is 16 residues long. Deletions cut 0 bases from V and 3 bases from J, with 14 bases between. The CDR3 DNA reads TGCGCCAGCAGCTTGGGCCAGGGCTTTAATACAGATACGCAGTATTTT. Translated, it gives CASSLGQGFNTDTQYF.

This chain links TRBV6-6 with TRBJ2-7; no definite D call. The V end was cut by 6 bases, the J end by 6 bases, with 9 bases between. The germline gives CDR1 MNHNY, CDR2 SVGAGI (reference sequence). The CDR3 covers 11 residues. CDR3 sequence: CASSPPGEQYF. The CDR3, as DNA: TGTGCCAGCAGCCCCCCGGGCGAGCAGTACTTC.

This clone was found a few times. The V call is TRBV7-9, the J call TRBJ1-2; D may be TRBD1 (6 bases). Per the germline V gene, CDR1 is SEHNR and CDR2 is FQNEAQ (reference sequence). The CDR3 spans 12 residues. V dropped 3 bases and J dropped 7 bases, with 9 bases sitting between them. This CDR3 is CASSLDRSGYTF. The CDR3 region has the DNA TGTGCCAGCAGCTTGGACAGATCTGGCTACACCTTC.

This clone was seen repeatedly, ten times or more. The chain has TRBV16 and TRBJ1-3; D is undetermined. The CDR3 runs 13 residues. Germline loops: CDR1 KGHSY, CDR2 FQNENV. Between the trimmed V and J ends, which lost 4 bases and 3 bases, there was a span of 7 bases. The CDR3 DNA follows: TGTGCCAGCAGCCTGACTGGTGGAAACACCATATATTTT. Amino acids: CASSLTGGNTIYF.

The chain couples TRBV6-6 to TRBJ2-7, with a weak D call TRBD2 (7 bases). This CDR3 is 14 amino acids long. V lost 8 bases and J lost 2, with 16 bases in between. Looked up from germline, CDR1 is MNHNY and CDR2 is SVGAGI (reference sequence). The CDR3 sequence: CASLGGGSAYEQYF. CDR3 nucleotide sequence: TGTGCCAGCTTAGGGGGGGGTTCGGCCTACGAGCAGTACTTC.

The V and J genes are TRBV7-9 and TRBJ2-3, with D perhaps given as TRBD1 or TRBD2 (6 bases each). The germline gives CDR1 SEHNR, CDR2 FQNEAQ (reference sequence). The CDR3 has 16 amino acids. Trimming left V 2 bases short and J 1 base short, with 13 bases between. The CDR3 here is CASSLSAGGGTDTQYF. CDR3 in DNA: TGTGCCAGCAGCTTAAGTGCCGGGGGCGGCACAGATACGCAGTATTTT.

In this sample, this clone turned up a few times. V and J are TRBV7-2 and TRBJ2-7; D is possibly TRBD1 or TRBD2 (5 bases each). The CDR3 totals 14 residues. Looked up from germline, CDR1 is SGHTA and CDR2 is FQGNSA. With 5 bases removed from V and 5 bases from J, the gap between germline ends came to 16 bases. This chain's CDR3 is CASSVGVGEDEQYF. The DNA of the CDR3 is TGTGCCAGCAGCGTGGGGGTTGGAGAGGACGAGCAGTACTTC.

The chain recombines TRBV2 with TRBJ1-2; TRBD1 matches at 8 bases. The junction had 5 bases not matched to a gene; V was cut back by 3 bases and J by 8 bases. The CDR3 totals 13 residues. Germline-derived CDR1 and CDR2 are SNHLY and FYNNEI. The CDR3 loop is CASSDDRGRGYTF. CDR3 in DNA: TGTGCCAGCAGTGACGACAGGGGTAGGGGCTACACCTTC.

This clone was recorded only once. The identical CDR3 is also encoded by other nucleotide sequences in the sample. The chain has TRBV9 and TRBJ1-2; unclear D gene. V gave up 4 bases and J gave up 2 bases, with 3 bases separating them. The CDR3 has 11 residues. In germline, CDR1 is SGDLS, CDR2 YYNGEE. CDR3 nucleotide sequence: TGTGCCAGCAGCCTAAACTATGGCTACACCTTC. It encodes CASSLNYGYTF.

The V gene is TRBV5-1, the J gene TRBJ1-2, with D perhaps TRBD1 (5 bases). In germline, CDR1 is SGHRS, CDR2 YFSETQ. The ends were cut back, 0 bases at V and 3 bases at J, with 12 bases in the middle. This CDR3 contains 15 residues. Written as DNA, the CDR3 is TGCGCCAGCAGCTTGGCCCTTCCGGGGGACTATGGCTACACCTTC. This gives the protein CASSLALPGDYGYTF. The full variable domain, rest sourced from reference TRBV5-1 and TRBJ1-2, is KAGVTQTPRYLIKTRGQQVTLSCSPISGHRSVSWYQQTPGQGLQFLFEYFSETQRNKGNFPGRFSGRQFSNSRSEMNVSTLELGDSALYLCASSLALPGDYGYTFGSGTRLTVV.

J is TRBJ1-1 and V is TRBV5-1, with unresolved D. Germline V lookup: CDR1 SGHRS, CDR2 YFSETQ. V gave up 4 bases and J gave up 10 bases, with 17 bases separating them. The CDR3 totals 13 residues. CDR3 protein: CASSPPQETVAFF. The CDR3 DNA follows: TGCGCCAGCAGCCCCCCCCAAGAGACGGTAGCTTTCTTT. Supplemented by reference TRBV5-1 and TRBJ1-1, the full variable domain reads KAGVTQTPRYLIKTRGQQVTLSCSPISGHRSVSWYQQTPGQGLQFLFEYFSETQRNKGNFPGRFSGRQFSNSRSEMNVSTLELGDSALYLCASSPPQETVAFFGQGTRLTVV.

This clone has just a few counts. This sequence joins TRBV2 and TRBJ1-1; D might be TRBD1 (5 bases). The CDR3 covers 13 residues. V was pared by 7 bases and J by 5 bases, with 14 bases between. Germline V CDR1 and CDR2: SNHLY, FYNNEI. The CDR3 protein is CASTGEKGTEAFF. The CDR3 coding sequence is TGTGCCAGCACAGGAGAAAAGGGGACTGAAGCTTTCTTT.

The rearrangement uses TRBV30 and TRBJ1-4, with a possible D match to TRBD1 (6 bases). Trimming took 4 bases from V and 10 from J, leaving 19 bases between them. This CDR3 comprises 14 residues. CDR1 is GTSNPN and CDR2 is SVGIG in the germline V gene (reference sequence). CDR3 sequence (DNA): TGTGCCTGGATGGGGGAGGGGGTAGTGGGAAAACTGTTTTTT. Encoded protein: CAWMGEGVVGKLFF.

V and J are TRBV5-4 and TRBJ1-5; D call uncertain. This CDR3 comprises 13 residues. From germline, CDR1 is SGHNT and CDR2 YYREEE (reference sequence). Trimming took 0 bases from V and 4 from J, leaving 5 bases between them. The CDR3 DNA sequence: TGTGCCAGCAGCTTGGACGGAAATCAGCCCCAGCATTTT. Amino acids: CASSLDGNQPQHF. Together with reference TRBV5-4 and TRBJ1-5, the CDR3 gives the full variable domain: ETGVTQSPTHLIKTRGQQVTLRCSSQSGHNTVSWYQQALGQGPQFIFQYYREEENGRGNFPPRFSGLQFPNYSSELNVNALELDDSALYLCASSLDGNQPQHFGDGTRLSIL.

This chain uses TRBV5-8 with TRBJ2-5, with D unresolved. The V end lost 0 bases, the J end lost 2 bases, and 8 bases lay between the germline ends. The germline V gene has CDR1 SGHTS and CDR2 YDEGEE. The CDR3 contains 14 residues. Here the CDR3 DNA reads TGTGCCAGCAGCTTGGGGTGGCCGCAAGAGACCCAGTACTTC. This translates into CASSLGWPQETQYF.

The chain joins TRBV4-3 to TRBJ2-7, with D tentatively TRBD2 (6 bases). This CDR3 has 15 residues. CDR1 is LGHNA, CDR2 YSLEER, per germline. V shed 0 bases and J shed 5 bases, with 14 bases lying between them. The CDR3 DNA reads as TGCGCCAGCAGCCAAGATACAGTGCGGACTAACGAGCAGTACTTC. Translating it yields CASSQDTVRTNEQYF.

This clone was seen at least ten times. This specimen includes other DNA sequences encoding the same CDR3. The chain links TRBV7-2 to TRBJ2-5, with TRBD2 matching 7 bases. Germline trimming cut 2 bases from V and 5 bases from J; bases unmatched to any gene: 8. Germline-derived CDR1 and CDR2 are SGHTA and FQGNSA. This CDR3 region has 15 residues. The CDR3 here is CASSLRREPWETQYF. CDR3 sequence (DNA): TGTGCCAGCAGCTTAAGGCGGGAGCCCTGGGAGACCCAGTACTTC. The whole variable domain, remainder taken from reference TRBV7-2 and TRBJ2-5, is GAGVSQSPSNKVTEKGKDVELRCDPISGHTALYWYRQSLGQGLEFLIYFQGNSAPDKSGLPSDRFSAERTGGSVSTLTIQRTQQEDSAVYLCASSLRREPWETQYFGPGTRLLVL.

The V and J genes are TRBV19 and TRBJ1-6, with D unresolved. The V end lost 5 bases, the J end lost 2 bases, and 10 bases lay between the germline ends. Germline assignment: CDR1 LNHDA and CDR2 SQIVND (reference sequence). The CDR3 consists of 15 residues. The CDR3 region has the DNA TGTGCCAGTAGTCCGAGGAGGGCCTATAATTCACCCCTCCACTTT. It specifies CASSPRRAYNSPLHF.